This T cell receptor beta chain was retrieved from a study of T cell repertoires in cytomegalovirus infection. TCRdb processed the reads anew with MiXCR; each CDR3 protein has one entry. In the table there are 680,000 or so distinct CDR3 sequences, under 40% of which are singletons. Trimming stripped 7 bases from V and 5 bases from J, with 17 bases between. This CDR3 is built from 13 residues. In germline, CDR1 is DFQATT, CDR2 SNEGSKA (reference sequence). The rearrangement links TRBV20-1 to TRBJ2-5; D ambiguous. The sequence came from a human donor in good health (CMV status not recorded). Some clones in this sample may be carry-over from other donors' samples. Input material: PBMCs. CDR3 sequence reads: CSGAQTQGETQYF. DNA for the CDR3: TGCAGTGGCGCGCAAACCCAAGGGGAGACCCAGTACTTC.